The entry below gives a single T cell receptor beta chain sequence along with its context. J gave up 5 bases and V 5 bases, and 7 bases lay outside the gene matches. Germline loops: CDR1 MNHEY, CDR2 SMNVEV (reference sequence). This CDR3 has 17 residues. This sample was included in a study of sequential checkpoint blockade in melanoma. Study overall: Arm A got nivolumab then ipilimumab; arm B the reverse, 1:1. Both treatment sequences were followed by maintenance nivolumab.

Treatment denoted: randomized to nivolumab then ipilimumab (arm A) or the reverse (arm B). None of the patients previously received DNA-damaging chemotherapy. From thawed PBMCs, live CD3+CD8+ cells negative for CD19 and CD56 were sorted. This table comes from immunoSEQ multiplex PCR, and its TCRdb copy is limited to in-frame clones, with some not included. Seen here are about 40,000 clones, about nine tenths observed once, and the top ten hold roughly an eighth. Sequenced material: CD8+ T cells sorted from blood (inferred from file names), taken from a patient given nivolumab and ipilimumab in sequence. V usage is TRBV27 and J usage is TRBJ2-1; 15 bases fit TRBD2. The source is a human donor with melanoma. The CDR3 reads CASSHGLAGGPDNEQFF. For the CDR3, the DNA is TGTGCCAGCAGTCACGGACTAGCGGGAGGGCCCGACAATGAGCAGTTCTTC.